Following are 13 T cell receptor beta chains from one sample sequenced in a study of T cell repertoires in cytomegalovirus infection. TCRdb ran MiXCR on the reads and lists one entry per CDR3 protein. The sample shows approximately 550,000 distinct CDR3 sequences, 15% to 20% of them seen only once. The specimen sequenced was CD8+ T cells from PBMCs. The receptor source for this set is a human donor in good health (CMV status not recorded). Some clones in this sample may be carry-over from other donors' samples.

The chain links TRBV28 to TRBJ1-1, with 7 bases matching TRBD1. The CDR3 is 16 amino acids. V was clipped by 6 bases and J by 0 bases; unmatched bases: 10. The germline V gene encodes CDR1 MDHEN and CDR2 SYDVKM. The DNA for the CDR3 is TGTGCCAGCAGCCAACAGGGGATGGTGGTGAACACTGAAGCTTTCTTT. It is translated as CASSQQGMVVNTEAFF.

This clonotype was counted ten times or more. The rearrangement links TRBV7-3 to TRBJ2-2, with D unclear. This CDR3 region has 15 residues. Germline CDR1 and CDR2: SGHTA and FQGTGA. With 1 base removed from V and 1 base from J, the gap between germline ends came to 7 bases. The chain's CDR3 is CASSLNRQNTGELFF. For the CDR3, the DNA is TGTGCCAGCAGCTTAAACCGCCAGAACACCGGGGAGCTGTTTTTT.

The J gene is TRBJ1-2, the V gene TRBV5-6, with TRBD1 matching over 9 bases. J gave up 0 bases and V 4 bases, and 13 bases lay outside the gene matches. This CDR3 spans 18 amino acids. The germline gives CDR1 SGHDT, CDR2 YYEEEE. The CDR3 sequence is CASSAKQGARLTNYGYTF. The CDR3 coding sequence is TGTGCCAGCAGCGCAAAACAGGGGGCCCGCTTAACTAACTATGGCTACACCTTC.

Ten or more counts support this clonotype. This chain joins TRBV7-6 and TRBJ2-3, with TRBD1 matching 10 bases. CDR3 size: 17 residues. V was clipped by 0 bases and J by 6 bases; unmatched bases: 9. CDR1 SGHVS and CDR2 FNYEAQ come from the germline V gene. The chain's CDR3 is CASSLATGTGAFDTQYF. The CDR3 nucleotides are TGTGCCAGCAGCTTAGCCACCGGGACAGGGGCCTTCGATACGCAGTATTTT.

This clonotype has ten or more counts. CDR3 sequence (DNA): TGTGCCAGCAGCCAAGATCCCGCAGGGGCGGACTATGGCTACACCTTC. Its protein is CASSQDPAGADYGYTF. V and J are TRBV14 and TRBJ1-2, with D perhaps TRBD1 (6 bases). V shed 0 bases and J shed 3 bases, with 14 bases lying between them. Germline V gene sequence: CDR1 SGHDN, CDR2 FVKESK. This CDR3 has 16 amino acids.

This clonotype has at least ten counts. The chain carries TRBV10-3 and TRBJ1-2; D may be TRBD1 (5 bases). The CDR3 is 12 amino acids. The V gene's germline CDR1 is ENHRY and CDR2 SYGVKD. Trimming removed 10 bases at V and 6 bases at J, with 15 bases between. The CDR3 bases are TGTGCCACGGGAGGGGACCCCCATGGCTACACCTTC. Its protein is CATGGDPHGYTF.

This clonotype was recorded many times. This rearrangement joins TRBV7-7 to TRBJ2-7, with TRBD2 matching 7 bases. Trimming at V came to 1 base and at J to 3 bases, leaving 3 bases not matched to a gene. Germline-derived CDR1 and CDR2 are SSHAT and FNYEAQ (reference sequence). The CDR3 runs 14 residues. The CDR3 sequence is CASSLGGRDYEQYF. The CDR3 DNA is TGTGCCAGCAGCTTAGGGGGGAGGGACTACGAGCAGTACTTC. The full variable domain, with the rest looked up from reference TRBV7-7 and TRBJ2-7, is GAGVSQSPRYKVTKRGQDVTLRCDPISSHATLYWYQQALGQGPEFLTYFNYEAQPDKSGLPSDRFSAERPEGSISTLTIQRTEQRDSAMYRCASSLGGRDYEQYFGPGTRLTVT.

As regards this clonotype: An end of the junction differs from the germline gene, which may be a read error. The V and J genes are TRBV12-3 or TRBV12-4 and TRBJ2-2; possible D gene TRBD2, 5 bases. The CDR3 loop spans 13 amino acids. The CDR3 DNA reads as TGTGCCAGCAGACCGATAAACACCGGGGATCTGTTTTTT. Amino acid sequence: CASRPINTGDLFF.

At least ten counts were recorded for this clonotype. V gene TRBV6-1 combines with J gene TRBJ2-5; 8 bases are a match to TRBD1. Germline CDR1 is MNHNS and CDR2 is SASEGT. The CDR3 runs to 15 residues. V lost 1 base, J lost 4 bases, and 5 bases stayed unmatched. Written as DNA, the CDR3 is TGTGCCAGCAGTGAAGGCGGACAGGGTGGAGAGACCCAGTACTTC. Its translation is CASSEGGQGGETQYF.

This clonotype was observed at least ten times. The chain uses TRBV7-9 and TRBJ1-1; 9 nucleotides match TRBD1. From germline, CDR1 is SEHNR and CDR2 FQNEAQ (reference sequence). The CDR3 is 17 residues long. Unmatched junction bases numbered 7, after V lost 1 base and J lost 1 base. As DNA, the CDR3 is TGTGCCAGCAGCTTAGTACAGGGGGCGCCTAGGAACACTGAAGCTTTCTTT. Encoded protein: CASSLVQGAPRNTEAFF.

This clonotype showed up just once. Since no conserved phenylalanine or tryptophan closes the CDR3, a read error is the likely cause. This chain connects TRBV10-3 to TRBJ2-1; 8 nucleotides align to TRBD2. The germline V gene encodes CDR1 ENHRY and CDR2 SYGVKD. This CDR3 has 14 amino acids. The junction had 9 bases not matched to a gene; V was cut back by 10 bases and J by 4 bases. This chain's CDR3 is CATESGGSYNEQFL. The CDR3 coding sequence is TGTGCCACGGAGAGCGGGGGTTCTTACAATGAGCAGTTCTTA.

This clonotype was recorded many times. The CDR3 spells CASSSPRAGTARMNTEAFF. CDR3 coding DNA: TGTGCCAGCAGTTCCCCCAGAGCCGGGACAGCTCGTATGAACACTGAAGCTTTCTTT. The chain has TRBV6-5 and TRBJ1-1; 7 bases agree with TRBD1. The CDR3 is 19 residues long. The V gene's germline CDR1 is MNHEY and CDR2 SVGAGI. The ends lost 4 bases at V and 0 bases at J; junction bases unmatched: 17.

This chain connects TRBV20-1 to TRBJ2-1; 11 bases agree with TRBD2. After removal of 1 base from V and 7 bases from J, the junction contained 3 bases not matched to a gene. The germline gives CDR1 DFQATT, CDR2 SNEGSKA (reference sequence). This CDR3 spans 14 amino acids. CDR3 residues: CSARGGLAENEQFF. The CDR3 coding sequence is TGCAGTGCTAGAGGGGGACTAGCGGAGAATGAGCAGTTCTTC.